This TCR beta chain was captured by sequencing in a study of blood T cell repertoires in COVID-19. In the authors' workflow: Estimation of nucleated cell counts was performed using reference gene primer amplification. Assay used: immunoSEQ multiplex PCR; TCRdb lists only in-frame clones, some missing. That table furnishes V, J and clone size, whereas the DNA furnished D and trimming. The sample consists of about 260,000 clones, 70% to 90% of them appearing once. Germline V gene data show CDR1 as SGHRS and CDR2 as YFSETQ. V was pared by 5 bases and J by 5 bases, with 22 bases between. This CDR3 has 16 residues.

The source of this sequence is a woman between 45 and 65 years old with acute or convalescent COVID-19. The chain employs TRBV5-1 and TRBJ1-2; possible D gene TRBD1, 5 bases. The sequenced sample consisted of peripheral blood. The CDR3 spells CASRSSSSRALYGYTF. CDR3 nucleotides: TGCGCCAGCAGGTCATCTTCCTCCAGGGCCTTGTATGGCTACACCTTC.